This TCR beta chain was retrieved from a study of T cells in Graves' hyperthyroidism and ophthalmopathy. Overall study: Specimen type is peripheral blood, collected at initial diagnosis prior to any treatment.

V lost 2 bases and J 7 bases, leaving 18 bases between the germline ends. This CDR3 spans 15 amino acids. Germline-derived CDR1 and CDR2 are MDHEN and SYDVKM. Diagnostic decisions used clinical symptoms, serum thyroxine and TRAb, thyroid ultrasound and orbital computed tomography. The source of the PBMCs was 9.5 to 10 ml of fresh peripheral blood. Study-wide points: Expanded thyroid clonotypes (above 0.001) were mostly also found in blood.

For this clonotype: Its target is unknown.

What was amplified from RNA transcripts were TCR beta CDR3 regions. Primed by the HTBI set, a first-round RT-PCR was run on the TCR CDR3. TCRdb reprocessed the multiplex PCR reads with MiXCR, giving one entry per CDR3 protein. The sample contains 300,000 to 400,000 distinct CDR3 sequences, 14% of which appear only once. The chain joins TRBV28 to TRBJ2-7; a possible D gene is TRBD2 (6 bases). The clonotype was recovered from a woman aged 55-70 years with Graves' hyperthyroidism. The sequenced material came from blood. Here the CDR3 reads CASSLDGGAGREQYF. In DNA, the CDR3 is TGTGCCAGCAGTTTAGACGGAGGGGCAGGGAGGGAGCAGTACTTC.